This T cell receptor (beta chain) was sequenced for a study of blood T cells in healthy people across ages. A second PCR of 7 to 11 cycles used a sample-barcoded 5' primer and a J-beta primer mix. Each CDR3 protein is one row after TCRdb ran MiXCR on the 5' RACE reads. This table has about 640,000 distinct CDR3 sequences, roughly 58% appearing once. Concerning this clonotype: Its matching antigen is unknown.

Points from the study as a whole: A strong correlation was found between TCR beta diversity and the percentage of naive T cells.

V dropped 0 bases and J dropped 4; count of bases not matched to a gene: 6. CDR3 length equals 16 residues. CDR1 is SGHRS and CDR2 is YFSETQ in the germline V gene. This TCR came from a man aged 60-69 years in good health. The sequenced material came from blood. The gene calls are TRBV5-1 and TRBJ2-1; 8 bases are shared with TRBD1. The CDR3 sequence is CASSLAPGQEYNEQFF. The CDR3 nucleotides are TGCGCCAGCAGCTTGGCCCCGGGACAGGAGTACAATGAGCAGTTCTTC. Full variable domain (missing parts from reference TRBV5-1 and TRBJ2-1): KAGVTQTPRYLIKTRGQQVTLSCSPISGHRSVSWYQQTPGQGLQFLFEYFSETQRNKGNFPGRFSGRQFSNSRSEMNVSTLELGDSALYLCASSLAPGQEYNEQFFGPGTRLTVL.